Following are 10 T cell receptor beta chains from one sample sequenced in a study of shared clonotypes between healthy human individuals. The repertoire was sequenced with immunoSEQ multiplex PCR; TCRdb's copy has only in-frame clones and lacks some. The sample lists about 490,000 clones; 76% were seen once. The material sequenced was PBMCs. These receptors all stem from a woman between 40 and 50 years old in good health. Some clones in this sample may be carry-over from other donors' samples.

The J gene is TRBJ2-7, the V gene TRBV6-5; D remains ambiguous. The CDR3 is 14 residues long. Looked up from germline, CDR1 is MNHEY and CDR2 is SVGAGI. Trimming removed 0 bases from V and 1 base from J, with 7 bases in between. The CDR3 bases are TGTGCCAGCAGTTACTCGCCAGATTCCTACGAGCAGTACTTC. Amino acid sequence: CASSYSPDSYEQYF.

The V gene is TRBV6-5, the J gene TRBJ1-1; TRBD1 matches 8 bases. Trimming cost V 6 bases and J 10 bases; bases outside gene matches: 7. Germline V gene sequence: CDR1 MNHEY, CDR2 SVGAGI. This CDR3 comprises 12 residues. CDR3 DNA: TGTGCCAGCAGCGGACTACAGGGGGGAGCTTTCTTT. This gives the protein CASSGLQGGAFF.

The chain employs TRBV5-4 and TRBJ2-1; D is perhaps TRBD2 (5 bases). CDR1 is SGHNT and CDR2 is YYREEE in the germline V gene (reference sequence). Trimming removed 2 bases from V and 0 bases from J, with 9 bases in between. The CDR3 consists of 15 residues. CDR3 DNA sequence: TGTGCCAGCAGCTTCACGACTAACTCCTACAATGAGCAGTTCTTC. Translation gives CASSFTTNSYNEQFF.

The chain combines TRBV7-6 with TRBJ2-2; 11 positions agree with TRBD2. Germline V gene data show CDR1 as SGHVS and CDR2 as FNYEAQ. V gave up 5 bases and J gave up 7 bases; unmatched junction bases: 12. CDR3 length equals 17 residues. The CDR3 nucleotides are TGTGCCAGCAGCGCCCCTTGGACTAGCGGGTGGGTCGGGGAGCTGTTTTTT. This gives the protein CASSAPWTSGWVGELFF.

In nucleotides, the CDR3 is TGTGCCAGCAGCTCGGACCCAATTTCAGATACGCAGTATTTT. It encodes CASSSDPISDTQYF. This chain connects TRBV7-3 to TRBJ2-3; D unresolved. Germline V gene lookup returns CDR1 SGHTA and CDR2 FQGTGA. V lost 4 bases and J 4 bases, leaving 12 bases between the germline ends. CDR3 size: 14 residues.

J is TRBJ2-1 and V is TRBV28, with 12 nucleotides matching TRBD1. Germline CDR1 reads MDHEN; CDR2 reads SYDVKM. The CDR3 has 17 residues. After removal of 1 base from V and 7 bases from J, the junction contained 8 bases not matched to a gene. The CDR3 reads CASSLSWGTGGSNEQFF. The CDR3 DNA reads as TGTGCCAGCAGTTTATCTTGGGGGACAGGGGGCTCGAATGAGCAGTTCTTC.

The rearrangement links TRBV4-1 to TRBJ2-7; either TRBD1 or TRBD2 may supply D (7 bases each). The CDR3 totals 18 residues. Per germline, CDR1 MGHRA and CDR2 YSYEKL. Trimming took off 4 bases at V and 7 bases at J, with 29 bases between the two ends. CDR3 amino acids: CASSPRGGLSQLLREQYF. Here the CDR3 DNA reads TGCGCCAGCAGCCCCAGGGGGGGACTTTCCCAGCTTTTGAGGGAGCAGTACTTC.

CDR3 in DNA: TGCGCCAGCAGCCAAGATTTGGACCCTGCCTACGAGCAGTACTTC. Its translation: CASSQDLDPAYEQYF. The rearrangement uses TRBV4-3 and TRBJ2-7; D is unclear. The CDR3 is 15 residues long. The V end lost 0 bases, the J end lost 2 bases, and 11 bases lay between the germline ends. CDR1 is LGHNA and CDR2 is YSLEER in the germline V gene.

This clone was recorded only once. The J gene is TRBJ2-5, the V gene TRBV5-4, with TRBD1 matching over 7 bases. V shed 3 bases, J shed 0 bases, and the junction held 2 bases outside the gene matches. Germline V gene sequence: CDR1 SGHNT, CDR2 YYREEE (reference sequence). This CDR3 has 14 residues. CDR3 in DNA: TGTGCCAGCAGCTGGGACAGCTACCAAGAGACCCAGTACTTC. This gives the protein CASSWDSYQETQYF.

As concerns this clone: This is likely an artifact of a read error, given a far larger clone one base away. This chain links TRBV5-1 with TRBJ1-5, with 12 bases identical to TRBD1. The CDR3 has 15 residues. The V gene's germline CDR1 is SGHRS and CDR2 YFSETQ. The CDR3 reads CAGSWGTGGGQPQHF. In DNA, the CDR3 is TGCGCCGGCAGCTGGGGGACAGGGGGCGGTCAGCCCCAGCATTTT.